The rows below give T cell receptor beta chains drawn from one sample of a study of CD8 T cells in ankylosing spondylitis. TCRdb reprocessed the 5' RACE reads via MiXCR and lists one record per CDR3 protein. Here the sample spans about 270,000 distinct CDR3 sequences, 30% to 40% being singletons. Sequencing input: blood, either unsorted or a sorted T cell fraction (not recorded which). Receptors were obtained from a male donor with ankylosing spondylitis or in good health (not recorded which). Each CDR3 is given without its conserved first and last residue. The order of the fields is clone size, V gene, J gene, CDR3 length, CDR3 protein. Rows may omit the clone size; those that give it use once, few, many or a size class.

>-|TRBV11-2|TRBJ2-5|15
ASSLYPPWTSGETQY
>few|TRBV5-1|TRBJ2-3|10
ASIGSTDTQY
>few|TRBV12-3/TRBV12-4|TRBJ1-5|13
ASSEDRGGNQPQH
>few|TRBV20-1|TRBJ2-1|11
SAVGQEDNEQF
>-|TRBV7-8|TRBJ1-2|13
ASSLEVRGYYGYT
>few|TRBV10-3|TRBJ1-6|12
AISEGGKNSPLH
>few|TRBV12-3/TRBV12-4|TRBJ1-5|13
ASRWERGGNQPQH
>-|TRBV9|TRBJ2-5|14
ASSVWGRERWETQY
>-|TRBV12-3/TRBV12-4|TRBJ2-5|10
ASSLIQETQY
>few|TRBV20-1|TRBJ1-6|11
STPGVNNSPLH
>-|TRBV21-1|TRBJ1-2|13
ASSMKRDRGAGYT
>few|TRBV12-3/TRBV12-4|TRBJ2-3|10
ASSLGRPAQY
>-|TRBV11-2|TRBJ2-1|16
ASSHYKRGKGSYNEQF
>few|TRBV7-2|TRBJ2-1|12
ASSLMGPYNEQF
>few|TRBV12-3/TRBV12-4|TRBJ1-2|11
ASSNNRVYGYT
>-|TRBV6-1|TRBJ1-1|13
ASSQRQGLNTEAF
>few|TRBV3-1|TRBJ1-5|12
ASSQDRGRQPQH
>-|TRBV7-2|TRBJ2-1|10
ASSQEWREQF
>few|TRBV11-2|TRBJ2-1|12
ASSLIGGGNEQF
>-|TRBV12-3/TRBV12-4|TRBJ2-5|14
ASTLGQGHLGETQY
>-|TRBV12-3/TRBV12-4|TRBJ1-1|11
ASRWNSNTEAF
>few|TRBV12-3/TRBV12-4|TRBJ2-7|11
ASSPWASYEQY
>-|TRBV20-1|TRBJ2-1|15
SVIGSSPRSSYNEQF
>-|TRBV12-3/TRBV12-4|TRBJ2-5|12
ASSFGALQETQY